This paragraph reports one T cell receptor beta chain. Its antigen remains unidentified. TCRdb's table, derived via immunoSEQ multiplex PCR, lists solely in-frame clones and lacks some. This table has under 40,000 clones, around 85% appearing once. The sample's time point: cycle 4 day 1 (C4D1), after more than five weeks of nivolumab. All trial patients relapsed after autologous stem cell transplantation. The sample is drawn from a study of PD-1 blockade in classical Hodgkin lymphoma. Unmatched junction bases numbered 5, after V lost 1 base and J lost 2 bases. The length of the CDR3 is 15 residues. Germline lookup yields CDR1 SGHRS and CDR2 YFSETQ. Findings of the study overall: Newly diagnosed patients had diversity similar to the baseline diversity of complete responders.

Sample: peripheral blood mononuclear cells (PBMCs), taken before the fourth cycle of nivolumab. This chain uses TRBV5-1 with TRBJ2-5; 7 positions match TRBD1. The receptor was derived from a human donor with classical Hodgkin lymphoma. CDR3 sequence (DNA): TGCGCCAGCAGCTTGAACAGGGGAACACAAGAGACCCAGTACTTC. Residues: CASSLNRGTQETQYF.